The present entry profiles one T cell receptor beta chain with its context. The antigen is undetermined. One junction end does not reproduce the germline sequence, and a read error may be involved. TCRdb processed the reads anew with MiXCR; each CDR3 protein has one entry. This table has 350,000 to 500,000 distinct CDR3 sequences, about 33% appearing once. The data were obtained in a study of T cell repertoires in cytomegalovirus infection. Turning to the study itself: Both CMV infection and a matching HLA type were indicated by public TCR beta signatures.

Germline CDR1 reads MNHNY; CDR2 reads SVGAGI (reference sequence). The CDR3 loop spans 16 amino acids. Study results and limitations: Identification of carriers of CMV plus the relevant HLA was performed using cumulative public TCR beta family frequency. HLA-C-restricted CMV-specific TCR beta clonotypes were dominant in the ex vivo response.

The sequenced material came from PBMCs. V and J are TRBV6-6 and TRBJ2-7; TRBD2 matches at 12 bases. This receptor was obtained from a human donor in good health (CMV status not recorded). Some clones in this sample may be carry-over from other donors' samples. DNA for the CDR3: TGTGCCAACAGTTACCTGTCTAGCGGGGGGGCCTACGAGCAGTACTTC. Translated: CANSYLSSGGAYEQYF.